Listed below are T cell receptor beta chains from one sample, sequenced in a study of blood T cell repertoires in COVID-19. Some clones are missing from TCRdb's copy, which holds only in-frame ones; the method was immunoSEQ multiplex PCR. The sample contains hundreds of thousands of clones, around 80% of which appear only once. Sequenced: peripheral blood. Receptors originate from an elderly woman with acute or convalescent COVID-19. The CDR3 runs from the conserved cysteine through the conserved F or W. Fields, in order: CDR3 length, D gene, J gene, V gene, clone size, CDR3 DNA, CDR3 protein. The D gene is left open where the match is weak. The size of a clone is reported for some rows only, either as once, few or many, or as a class for expanded clones.

CDR3 length: 14
D gene: -
J gene: TRBJ1-5
V gene: TRBV30
clone size: -
CDR3 DNA: TGTGCCTGGAGTCCTACGAGGGGCAATCAGCCCCAGCATTTT
CDR3 protein: CAWSPTRGNQPQHF

CDR3 length: 14
D gene: TRBD1
J gene: TRBJ1-1
V gene: TRBV2
clone size: -
CDR3 DNA: TGTGCCAGCTCCCGACAGGGGCCGAACACTGAAGCTTTCTTT
CDR3 protein: CASSRQGPNTEAFF

CDR3 length: 15
D gene: TRBD1
J gene: TRBJ2-7
V gene: TRBV7-2
clone size: -
CDR3 DNA: TGTGCCAGCAGCATCGGACAGGGTGGGAACAACGAGCAGTACTTC
CDR3 protein: CASSIGQGGNNEQYF

CDR3 length: 15
D gene: -
J gene: TRBJ1-2
V gene: TRBV4-1
clone size: -
CDR3 DNA: TGCGCCAGCAGCCAATTTGGGACTGGTAACTATGGCTACACCTTC
CDR3 protein: CASSQFGTGNYGYTF

CDR3 length: 15
D gene: TRBD2
J gene: TRBJ2-3
V gene: TRBV5-1
clone size: -
CDR3 DNA: TGCGCCAGCAGCTCGACTAGCGGGTCGACAGATACGCAGTATTTT
CDR3 protein: CASSSTSGSTDTQYF

CDR3 length: 16
D gene: TRBD1
J gene: TRBJ1-1
V gene: TRBV19
clone size: -
CDR3 DNA: TGTGCCAGCCATTCCCGGGACAGGTCCTGGAACACTGAAGCTTTCTTT
CDR3 protein: CASHSRDRSWNTEAFF

CDR3 length: 18
D gene: TRBD2
J gene: TRBJ2-3
V gene: TRBV5-1
clone size: -
CDR3 DNA: TGCGCCAGCAGCCCCGGGACTAGCCCTAAGCCTAGCACAGATACGCAGTATTTT
CDR3 protein: CASSPGTSPKPSTDTQYF

CDR3 length: 14
D gene: TRBD1
J gene: TRBJ1-5
V gene: TRBV5-8
clone size: -
CDR3 DNA: TGTGCCAGCAGCTTGAGACAGGGTGGTCAGCCCCAGCATTTT
CDR3 protein: CASSLRQGGQPQHF

CDR3 length: 15
D gene: -
J gene: TRBJ1-4
V gene: TRBV7-2
clone size: once
CDR3 DNA: TGTGCCAGCAGCTTAGGGGGGGACCCTAATGAAAAACTGTTTTTT
CDR3 protein: CASSLGGDPNEKLFF

CDR3 length: 13
D gene: TRBD2
J gene: TRBJ2-5
V gene: TRBV2
clone size: -
CDR3 DNA: TGTGCCAGCAATTATGGCGGGAGAGAGACCCAGTACTTC
CDR3 protein: CASNYGGRETQYF

CDR3 length: 16
D gene: TRBD2
J gene: TRBJ2-7
V gene: TRBV27
clone size: -
CDR3 DNA: TGTGCCAGCAGTTTATCACGGGGGGGCCGTCCGGGTGAGCAGTACTTC
CDR3 protein: CASSLSRGGRPGEQYF

CDR3 length: 15
D gene: TRBD2
J gene: TRBJ2-5
V gene: TRBV6-2/TRBV6-3
clone size: -
CDR3 DNA: TGTGCCAGCAGTTACTCATTGCGGGAGCTGAAGACCCAGTACTTC
CDR3 protein: CASSYSLRELKTQYF

CDR3 length: 15
D gene: -
J gene: TRBJ2-1
V gene: TRBV11-1
clone size: -
CDR3 DNA: TGTGCCAGCAGCCCTTCGTCCGGTAATCGAAATGAGCAGTTCTTC
CDR3 protein: CASSPSSGNRNEQFF

CDR3 length: 15
D gene: -
J gene: TRBJ2-1
V gene: TRBV7-3
clone size: -
CDR3 DNA: TGTGCCAGCAGCTTAACCCGGGACTCTGACAATGAGCAGTTCTTC
CDR3 protein: CASSLTRDSDNEQFF

CDR3 length: 16
D gene: TRBD1
J gene: TRBJ1-5
V gene: TRBV19
clone size: -
CDR3 DNA: TGTGCCAGCCGGGACAGGGAAAAGGGAGGCAATCAGCCCCAGCATTTT
CDR3 protein: CASRDREKGGNQPQHF

CDR3 length: 16
D gene: TRBD2
J gene: TRBJ2-1
V gene: TRBV19
clone size: once
CDR3 DNA: TGTGCCAGTAGTACGCGGACTAGCGGGAGAAAAAATGAGCAGTTCTTC
CDR3 protein: CASSTRTSGRKNEQFF

CDR3 length: 14
D gene: TRBD1
J gene: TRBJ1-1
V gene: TRBV14
clone size: -
CDR3 DNA: TGTGCCAGCAGACCTCCGGGACAGTTTTCTGAAGCTTTCTTT
CDR3 protein: CASRPPGQFSEAFF

CDR3 length: 21
D gene: TRBD1
J gene: TRBJ1-6
V gene: TRBV4-3
clone size: -
CDR3 DNA: TGCGCCAGCAGCCAATCTCACCGGGACAGGGGGCGGTCGGTTGGTAATTCACCCCTCCACTTT
CDR3 protein: CASSQSHRDRGRSVGNSPLHF

CDR3 length: 14
D gene: -
J gene: TRBJ2-5
V gene: TRBV28
clone size: -
CDR3 DNA: TGTGCCAGCAGTAACCAGGGGCCGTGGGAGACCCAGTACTTC
CDR3 protein: CASSNQGPWETQYF

CDR3 length: 16
D gene: TRBD1
J gene: TRBJ2-2
V gene: TRBV2
clone size: once
CDR3 DNA: TGTGCCAGCAGTGAATCGAAGGGGGCATACACCGGGGAGCTGTTTTTT
CDR3 protein: CASSESKGAYTGELFF

CDR3 length: 16
D gene: TRBD2
J gene: TRBJ2-3
V gene: TRBV6-1
clone size: -
CDR3 DNA: TGTGCCAGCAGTGAACAGGGCGGGAGGACCACAGATACGCAGTATTTT
CDR3 protein: CASSEQGGRTTDTQYF

CDR3 length: 16
D gene: -
J gene: TRBJ2-3
V gene: TRBV7-2
clone size: -
CDR3 DNA: TGTGCCAGCAGCTTAGGATCGAGCACCCGCACAGATACGCAGTATTTT
CDR3 protein: CASSLGSSTRTDTQYF

CDR3 length: 16
D gene: -
J gene: TRBJ2-5
V gene: TRBV11-3
clone size: -
CDR3 DNA: TGTGCCAGCAGCTTAGGTCAGGGGCGCGGGAGAGAGACCCAGTACTTC
CDR3 protein: CASSLGQGRGRETQYF

CDR3 length: 16
D gene: -
J gene: TRBJ1-4
V gene: TRBV28
clone size: -
CDR3 DNA: TGTGCCAGCAGTCCCCCGGCAGGGCAAACTAATGAAAAACTGTTTTTT
CDR3 protein: CASSPPAGQTNEKLFF

CDR3 length: 17
D gene: -
J gene: TRBJ2-3
V gene: TRBV1
clone size: -
CDR3 DNA: TGCACCAGCCCTCATAGCGGGCCAACCCCCAGTCGTGATACGCAGTATTTT
CDR3 protein: CTSPHSGPTPSRDTQYF

CDR3 length: 16
D gene: TRBD2
J gene: TRBJ2-3
V gene: TRBV19
clone size: -
CDR3 DNA: TGTGCCAGTAGTATGACTAGCGGGGGCGCGGGAGATACGCAGTATTTT
CDR3 protein: CASSMTSGGAGDTQYF

CDR3 length: 15
D gene: TRBD1
J gene: TRBJ1-1
V gene: TRBV5-1
clone size: -
CDR3 DNA: TGCGCCAGCAGCTTAACCGGGACAGATACCACTGAAGCTTTCTTT
CDR3 protein: CASSLTGTDTTEAFF

CDR3 length: 14
D gene: TRBD2
J gene: TRBJ2-3
V gene: TRBV30
clone size: -
CDR3 DNA: TGTGCCTGGACTAGCGGGGACACAACAGATACGCAGTATTTT
CDR3 protein: CAWTSGDTTDTQYF

CDR3 length: 15
D gene: -
J gene: TRBJ1-2
V gene: TRBV2
clone size: -
CDR3 DNA: TGTGCCAGCAGTGAAACCCAGGCAGCCTACTATGGCTACACCTTC
CDR3 protein: CASSETQAAYYGYTF

CDR3 length: 13
D gene: -
J gene: TRBJ1-2
V gene: TRBV12-3/TRBV12-4
clone size: once
CDR3 DNA: TGTGCCAGCAGTTTATACAGTCCCTATGGCTACACCTTC
CDR3 protein: CASSLYSPYGYTF

CDR3 length: 14
D gene: -
J gene: TRBJ1-6
V gene: TRBV9
clone size: -
CDR3 DNA: TGTGCCAGCGGTAGGAGGGGAGAGAATTCACCCCTCCACTTT
CDR3 protein: CASGRRGENSPLHF

CDR3 length: 14
D gene: -
J gene: TRBJ2-7
V gene: TRBV19
clone size: -
CDR3 DNA: TGTGCCAGTAGTATAGAGCGAAACTCCTACGAGCAGTACTTC
CDR3 protein: CASSIERNSYEQYF

CDR3 length: 17
D gene: -
J gene: TRBJ2-2
V gene: TRBV7-9
clone size: -
CDR3 DNA: TGTGCCAGCAGCCCGGACGACAGAATTGGTGTCACCGGGGAGCTGTTTTTT
CDR3 protein: CASSPDDRIGVTGELFF

CDR3 length: 14
D gene: -
J gene: TRBJ1-2
V gene: TRBV4-2
clone size: once
CDR3 DNA: TGTGCCAGCAGCCAAGATAATAGGGGGGGTGGCTACACCTTC
CDR3 protein: CASSQDNRGGGYTF

CDR3 length: 16
D gene: -
J gene: TRBJ1-2
V gene: TRBV27
clone size: -
CDR3 DNA: TGTGCCAGCAGTTTAGTGGCAGGAGGAGTCCTATGGAGCTACACCTTC
CDR3 protein: CASSLVAGGVLWSYTF

CDR3 length: 13
D gene: TRBD1
J gene: TRBJ1-1
V gene: TRBV7-8
clone size: once
CDR3 DNA: TGTGCCAGCAGCCCAGACAGGGCCACTGAAGCTTTCTTT
CDR3 protein: CASSPDRATEAFF

CDR3 length: 16
D gene: -
J gene: TRBJ2-5
V gene: TRBV6-5
clone size: -
CDR3 DNA: TGTGCCAGCAGTTACTCCCCTAGCCGGAGCATTGAGACCCAGTACTTC
CDR3 protein: CASSYSPSRSIETQYF

CDR3 length: 15
D gene: -
J gene: TRBJ1-6
V gene: TRBV6-1
clone size: -
CDR3 DNA: TGTGCCAGCAGTGAGGACAGAGGGATATATTCACCCCTCCACTTT
CDR3 protein: CASSEDRGIYSPLHF

CDR3 length: 14
D gene: -
J gene: TRBJ1-2
V gene: TRBV7-2
clone size: -
CDR3 DNA: TGTGCCAGCAGCTTAGGACGGACAAACTATGGCTACACCTTC
CDR3 protein: CASSLGRTNYGYTF

CDR3 length: 14
D gene: -
J gene: TRBJ2-3
V gene: TRBV7-9
clone size: -
CDR3 DNA: TGTGCCAGCAGCGCTCAGGGTAGCACAGATACGCAGTATTTT
CDR3 protein: CASSAQGSTDTQYF

CDR3 length: 13
D gene: -
J gene: TRBJ2-1
V gene: TRBV2
clone size: -
CDR3 DNA: TGTGCCAGCAGGTCTCAGGACTACAATGAGCAGTTCTTC
CDR3 protein: CASRSQDYNEQFF

CDR3 length: 12
D gene: -
J gene: TRBJ2-1
V gene: TRBV6-5
clone size: -
CDR3 DNA: TGTGCCAGCAGTTCGTCGGTAGCCGGGCAGTTCTTC
CDR3 protein: CASSSSVAGQFF

CDR3 length: 15
D gene: TRBD1
J gene: TRBJ2-1
V gene: TRBV5-1
clone size: -
CDR3 DNA: TGCGCCAGCAGCTTGGAGGGACAGGGTATCGATGAGCAGTTCTTC
CDR3 protein: CASSLEGQGIDEQFF

CDR3 length: 14
D gene: TRBD2
J gene: TRBJ2-1
V gene: TRBV7-2
clone size: -
CDR3 DNA: TGTGCCAGCAGCCCGGGGGGGGCCCAGTATGAGCAGTTCTTC
CDR3 protein: CASSPGGAQYEQFF

CDR3 length: 12
D gene: -
J gene: TRBJ1-1
V gene: TRBV18
clone size: once
CDR3 DNA: TGTGCCAGCTCACCCCTGGGAGCTGAAGCTTTCTTT
CDR3 protein: CASSPLGAEAFF

CDR3 length: 13
D gene: -
J gene: TRBJ2-3
V gene: TRBV5-1
clone size: -
CDR3 DNA: TGCGCCAGCAGCTTCTCGAGCACAGATACGCAGTATTTT
CDR3 protein: CASSFSSTDTQYF

CDR3 length: 13
D gene: -
J gene: TRBJ2-7
V gene: TRBV4-2
clone size: -
CDR3 DNA: TGTGCCAGCAGCCAAGATCCAACCTACGAGCAGTACTTC
CDR3 protein: CASSQDPTYEQYF

CDR3 length: 14
D gene: -
J gene: TRBJ2-5
V gene: TRBV7-2
clone size: once
CDR3 DNA: TGTGCCAGCAGGCTTCGGACAGTTCAAGAGACCCAGTACTTC
CDR3 protein: CASRLRTVQETQYF